This T cell receptor (beta chain) was documented in a study of blood T cell repertoires in COVID-19 (dated by TCRdb to the early 2020s). Some background on the complete study: Samples from collaborators originated in the United States, Italy and Spain and spanned both the acute and convalescent phases of COVID-19. The samples were drawn from two sources: the first 160 participants of the ongoing ImmuneRACE study, and over 950 subjects contributed by 6 global collaborators. Nearly every sample came with metadata listing a de-identified subject ID, COVID-19 status, age in years and sex. The repertoires were released in a freely available public database meant as a resource for research on the immune response to SARS-CoV-2. The dataset comprised deeply sampled blood TCRbeta repertoires from subjects exposed to, actively infected with, or recovered from COVID-19. Where available, HLA class I and class II types were obtained from metadata supplied by the sample provider rather than from assay-based typing. The material from the prospective study consisted of cDNA or gDNA derived from T cells, B-cell-depleted T cells, or PBMCs.

TCRbeta CDR3 regions were amplified from genomic DNA using the immunoSEQ Assay, a bias-controlled multiplex PCR. The authors processed their data as follows. The number of nucleated cells in each sample was estimated from the amplification of reference gene primers within the assay. Sequence reads were collapsed and filtered to measure the absolute abundance of every unique TCRbeta CDR3 rearrangement. For each sample, productive Simpson clonality was calculated as the square root of Simpson's diversity index over productive rearrangements. The table comes from immuneACCESS by way of TCRdb, which keeps in-frame sequences with V and J called. Part of the clones is missing from these tables; in studies checked, under half for an unresolved V gene and the rest for unknown reasons. The DNA gave D and trimming, while V, J and clone size come from that table. This sample holds around 190,000 clones; around nine tenths were observed only once. The top ten hold over 15% of the sample.

One collaborating source in Seattle enrolled patients while the patients were actively infected and followed the patients over time throughout the course of disease. The collaborating institutions used their own protocols to collect whole blood in K2EDTA tubes. For TCRbeta analysis, collaborators shipped samples in one of three forms: frozen whole blood, isolated PBMCs, or DNA extracted from either of those sample types. General conclusions and limits of the study: The quantity of clinical and demographic metadata differed by source and by participant and was supplied without curation.

Measured from the cysteine to the phenylalanine, the CDR3 is 16 residues long. The read is trimmed to its CDR3 DNA, 48 bases read in frame from base 1. In the germline V gene, CDR1 corresponds to KGHSH and CDR2 to LQKENI. Trimming takes 0 bases from V and 8 bases from J, and the germline ends sit 16 bases apart. A remark on this clone: What this receptor recognizes is not known. There are no base qualities to consult, and no much larger clone falls within one base.

The chain is encoded by TRBV18 joined to TRBJ1-4, with TRBD1 perhaps the D gene, on 5 matching bases. Sequenced input: peripheral blood. The TCR originated in a man aged 45-65 years with COVID-19, enrolled during active disease. The DNA sequence reads TGTGCCAGCTCACCACCGCCGGGGGTTGGTTTGGAAAAACTGTTTTTT. It codes for CASSPPPGVGLEKLFF.